One and the same sample provided the 27 T cell receptor beta chains below, sequenced in a study of early T cells in non-severe SARS-CoV-2 infection. TCRdb passed the 5' RACE reads through MiXCR, listing each CDR3 protein once. The sample consists of tens of thousands of distinct CDR3 sequences, approximately 10% of them appearing once. Input material: whole blood. These receptors were taken from an adult who was a healthcare worker with PCR-confirmed SARS-CoV-2 infection or an uninfected control (not recorded which).

The table lists this clonotype with many counts. A read error may account for a junction end that differs from germline. The V gene is TRBV11-2, the J gene TRBJ2-7; 10 bases fit TRBD2. Germline V CDR1 and CDR2: SGHAT, FQNNGV. The CDR3 contains 13 residues. This CDR3 reads CASSSILAGPAVF. In DNA, the CDR3 is TGTGCCAGCAGCTCCATACTAGCGGGACCCGCGGTCTTC. Supplemented by reference TRBV11-2 and TRBJ2-7, the full variable domain reads EAGVAQSPRYKIIEKRQSVAFWCNPISGHATLYWYQQILGQGPKLLIQFQNNGVVDDSQLPKDRFSAERLKGVDSTLKIQPAKLEDSAVYLCASSSILAGPAVFGPGTRLTVT.

The chain combines TRBV29-1 with TRBJ2-7; D is perhaps TRBD1 (6 bases). Trimming removed 5 bases from V and 3 bases from J, with 8 bases in between. The CDR3 loop spans 11 amino acids. Germline V gene sequence: CDR1 SQVTM, CDR2 ANQGSEA. The CDR3 loop reads CSVRTDYEQYF. The CDR3 DNA sequence: TGCAGCGTTCGGACAGACTACGAGCAGTACTTC.

This clonotype was counted many times. At one end the junction does not follow the germline gene, possibly because of a read error. The gene calls are TRBV4-1 and TRBJ2-7, with a tentative D call TRBD2 (6 bases). There are 13 residues in the CDR3. CDR1 and CDR2 from the germline V gene are MGHRA and YSYEKL. The CDR3 DNA sequence: TGCGCCAGCAGCTCCGGGAGCTCCTCCGAGCAGTACTTC. This encodes CASSSGSSSEQYF.

The rearrangement uses TRBV11-2 and TRBJ2-1, with unresolved D. Germline V gene lookup returns CDR1 SGHAT and CDR2 FQNNGV. V was pared by 0 bases and J by 3 bases, with 3 bases between. The CDR3 loop spans 13 amino acids. The chain's CDR3 is CASSLELYNEQFF. The CDR3 nucleotides are TGTGCCAGCAGCTTAGAACTCTACAATGAGCAGTTCTTC.

This clonotype was detected ten times or more. The V gene is TRBV29-1, the J gene TRBJ1-2, with D possibly TRBD1 on 5 matching bases. V was clipped by 0 bases and J by 8 bases, with 13 bases between them. CDR1 and CDR2 (germline): SQVTM, ANQGSEA. The length of the CDR3 is 13 residues. The CDR3 nucleotides are TGCAGCGTTGAAGAAAGACAGAAAATAGGCTACACCTTC. Translated, it gives CSVEERQKIGYTF. The full variable domain, in which reference TRBV29-1 and TRBJ1-2 provide the parts outside the CDR3, is SAVISQKPSRDICQRGTSLTIQCQVDSQVTMMFWYRQQPGQSLTLIATANQGSEATYESGFVIDKFPISRPNLTFSTLTVSNMSPEDSSIYLCSVEERQKIGYTFGSGTRLTVV.

This clonotype was seen a few times. V and J are TRBV6-5 and TRBJ2-1, with D possibly being TRBD2 (5 bases). The germline V gene encodes CDR1 MNHEY and CDR2 SVGAGI. The CDR3 is made up of 13 amino acids. Between the trimmed V and J ends, which lost 1 base and 14 bases, there was a span of 15 bases. CDR3 bases: TGTGCCAGCAGTTACTTACTTCGGGATCGAGAGTTCTTC. This gives the protein CASSYLLRDREFF.

The genes are TRBV7-9 and TRBJ2-1, with 7 bases that match TRBD2. The CDR3 spans 16 residues. Germline assignment: CDR1 SEHNR and CDR2 FQNEAQ (reference sequence). Trimming took 5 bases from V and 4 from J; bases not matched to a gene: 11. CDR3 amino acids: CASSPPGLAVYNEQFF. CDR3 in DNA: TGTGCCAGCAGCCCCCCTGGGCTAGCGGTATACAATGAGCAGTTCTTC.

The sample holds many counts of this clonotype. The chain couples TRBV29-1 to TRBJ2-1, with D hard to call. The germline V gene has CDR1 SQVTM and CDR2 ANQGSEA. This CDR3 has 12 amino acids. The V end was cut by 4 bases, the J end by 5 bases, with 9 bases between. CDR3 in DNA: TGCAGCGTTGTTTACTGGGACAATGAGCAGTTCTTC. It yields the protein CSVVYWDNEQFF.

This clonotype was seen many times. The chain employs TRBV2 and TRBJ1-1, with 9 bases lining up with TRBD1. V lost 5 bases, J lost 3 bases, and 1 base stayed unmatched. This CDR3 is 13 amino acids long. CDR1 SNHLY and CDR2 FYNNEI come from the germline V gene. CDR3 region: CASSRDRDTEAFF. CDR3 nucleotide sequence: TGTGCCAGCAGTCGGGACAGGGACACTGAAGCTTTCTTT.

The chain couples TRBV10-2 to TRBJ2-5; weak D call: TRBD2 (5 bases). V was shortened by 3 bases and J by 3 bases, with 11 bases between the two germline ends. This CDR3 has 14 residues. Germline CDR1 WSHSY, CDR2 SAAADI. The CDR3 reads CASSEPTREETQYF. The CDR3 nucleotides are TGCGCCAGCAGTGAACCCACTAGAGAAGAGACCCAGTACTTC.

This clonotype was observed many times. V usage is TRBV30 and J usage is TRBJ2-7; D is possibly TRBD1 (5 bases). In germline, CDR1 is GTSNPN, CDR2 SVGIG (reference sequence). Trimming shortened V by 3 bases and J by 3 bases, and 9 bases separated the two germline ends. CDR3 length: 12 amino acids. The CDR3 DNA reads as TGTGCCTGGAGCGGCGACAGCTACGAGCAGTACTTC. This sequence encodes CAWSGDSYEQYF. The full variable domain, rest sourced from reference TRBV30 and TRBJ2-7, is SQTIHQWPATLVQPVGSPLSLECTVEGTSNPNLYWYRQAAGRGLQLLFYSVGIGQISSEVPQNLSASRPQDRQFILSSKKLLLSDSGFYLCAWSGDSYEQYFGPGTRLTVT.

The table lists this clonotype with many counts. V gene TRBV14 combines with J gene TRBJ1-2; 10 positions match TRBD1. Germline loops: CDR1 SGHDN, CDR2 FVKESK. CDR3 length equals 14 residues. Trimming removed 3 bases from V and 7 bases from J; junction bases left unmatched: 5. CDR3 coding DNA: TGTGCCAGCAGCCAGGTGGGACAGGGGTCTGGCTACACCTTC. The encoded protein is CASSQVGQGSGYTF.

This clonotype appeared a few times. V and J are TRBV20-1 and TRBJ2-3, with D hard to call. There are 16 residues in the CDR3. Trimming shortened V by 2 bases and J by 0 bases, and 15 bases separated the two germline ends. Germline CDR1 reads DFQATT; CDR2 reads SNEGSKA (reference sequence). Here the CDR3 reads CSARPHQASSTDTQYF. The CDR3 bases are TGCAGTGCTAGACCTCACCAGGCCTCTAGCACAGATACGCAGTATTTT.

This clonotype has more than one count but fewer than ten. The V call is TRBV13, the J call TRBJ2-1; 11 bases are a match to TRBD2. After removal of 2 bases from V and 7 bases from J, the junction contained 16 bases not matched to a gene. The CDR3 sequence is 19 residues long. CDR1 PRHDT and CDR2 FYEKMQ come from the germline V gene (reference sequence). The CDR3 is CASSLTVAGGPEGVNEQFF. Written as DNA, the CDR3 is TGTGCCAGCAGCTTAACGGTAGCGGGAGGGCCCGAGGGAGTGAATGAGCAGTTCTTC.

This clonotype came up a few times. The chain links TRBV29-1 to TRBJ2-3; D gene uncertain. V lost 2 bases to trimming and J lost 2 bases, with 5 bases between them. Germline V gene data show CDR1 as SQVTM and CDR2 as ANQGSEA. The CDR3 has 12 residues. As DNA, the CDR3 is TGCAGCGTTGAATCGTCCACAGATACGCAGTATTTT. Translation gives CSVESSTDTQYF.

This clonotype was detected many times. The chain employs TRBV29-1 and TRBJ2-5; D unclear. The V and J ends lost 4 bases and 1 base respectively, with 13 bases between them. The CDR3 runs to 14 residues. The germline V gene has CDR1 SQVTM and CDR2 ANQGSEA. Here the CDR3 reads CSVAVDPVQETQYF. CDR3 DNA sequence: TGCAGCGTTGCGGTCGACCCGGTCCAAGAGACCCAGTACTTC.

This clonotype came up a few times. This rearrangement joins TRBV20-1 to TRBJ2-7; TRBD1 matches at 8 bases. This CDR3 has 14 residues. The ends lost 2 bases at V and 4 bases at J; junction bases unmatched: 7. Germline assignment: CDR1 DFQATT and CDR2 SNEGSKA (reference sequence). The CDR3 here is CSARLGTGIYEQYF. DNA for the CDR3: TGCAGTGCTAGATTGGGGACAGGAATTTACGAGCAGTACTTC.

The rearrangement links TRBV7-8 to TRBJ2-7, with a possible D match to TRBD1 (5 bases). The CDR3 loop spans 14 amino acids. The germline gives CDR1 SGHVS, CDR2 FQNEAQ. Deletions cut 1 base from V and 3 bases from J, with 10 bases between. CDR3 bases: TGTGCCAGCAGCTTAGGGACACATAGCTACGAGCAGTACTTC. Protein: CASSLGTHSYEQYF. Full variable domain (missing parts from reference TRBV7-8 and TRBJ2-7): GAGVSQSPRYKVAKRGQDVALRCDPISGHVSLFWYQQALGQGPEFLTYFQNEAQLDKSGLPSDRFFAERPEGSVSTLKIQRTQQEDSAVYLCASSLGTHSYEQYFGPGTRLTVT.

This clonotype was recorded many times. The CDR3 sequence is CASRRDLGSYEQYF. The CDR3 DNA reads TGTGCCAGCAGACGGGACTTGGGGTCCTACGAGCAGTACTTC. The rearrangement joins TRBV5-4 to TRBJ2-7; possible D gene TRBD2, 6 bases. The CDR3 is made up of 14 amino acids. CDR1 is SGHNT, CDR2 YYREEE, per germline (reference sequence). Trimming cost V 5 bases and J 1 base, with 13 bases left between them. Complete variable domain (other parts from reference TRBV5-4 and TRBJ2-7): ETGVTQSPTHLIKTRGQQVTLRCSSQSGHNTVSWYQQALGQGPQFIFQYYREEENGRGNFPPRFSGLQFPNYSSELNVNALELDDSALYLCASRRDLGSYEQYFGPGTRLTVT.

The chain uses TRBV29-1 and TRBJ2-5, with 8 bases lining up with TRBD2. The CDR3 runs to 12 residues. V was clipped by 4 bases and J by 5 bases; unmatched bases: 3. Germline V CDR1 and CDR2: SQVTM, ANQGSEA. This chain's CDR3 is CSVGSGTETQYF. DNA for the CDR3: TGCAGCGTTGGTAGCGGGACGGAGACCCAGTACTTC.

This clonotype was seen at least ten times. The chain joins TRBV18 to TRBJ2-1; D is unclear. Germline-derived CDR1 and CDR2 are KGHSH and LQKENI. This CDR3 spans 13 amino acids. The germline V and J ends were trimmed by 3 bases and 3 bases, with 6 bases remaining between them. CDR3: CASSPDLYNEQFF. As DNA, the CDR3 is TGTGCCAGCTCACCCGACCTCTACAATGAGCAGTTCTTC.

This clonotype was observed many times. The chain carries TRBV5-4 and TRBJ2-3; 8 nucleotides align to TRBD1. Germline lookup yields CDR1 SGHNT and CDR2 YYREEE (reference sequence). The CDR3 is 15 residues long. J was trimmed by 3 bases and V by 6 bases; bases with no gene match: 9. The CDR3 DNA sequence: TGTGCCAGCATGCGGGACAGGTCGTGGACAGATACGCAGTATTTT. This gives the protein CASMRDRSWTDTQYF.

As DNA, the CDR3 is TGTGCCAGCAGTTACAGGCTGGATACGCAGTATTTT. Protein product: CASSYRLDTQYF. This chain connects TRBV6-6 to TRBJ2-3; no reliable D call. With 2 bases removed from V and 6 bases from J, the gap between germline ends came to 6 bases. Germline loops: CDR1 MNHNY, CDR2 SVGAGI (reference sequence). The CDR3 is made up of 12 amino acids.

This clonotype was observed at least ten times. The chain has TRBV20-1 and TRBJ2-3; possible D gene TRBD1, 5 bases. Looked up from germline, CDR1 is DFQATT and CDR2 is SNEGSKA (reference sequence). This CDR3 region has 15 residues. Trimming pared 0 bases from V and 4 bases from J, leaving 14 bases between. CDR3 protein: CSARDDQGSPDTQYF. CDR3 nucleotides: TGCAGTGCTAGAGATGACCAGGGAAGCCCAGATACGCAGTATTTT.

In this sample, this clonotype turned up many times. The V gene is TRBV29-1, the J gene TRBJ1-6, with D maybe TRBD1 (5 bases). Per germline, CDR1 SQVTM and CDR2 ANQGSEA. Trimming removed 4 bases at V and 7 bases at J, with 29 bases between. The CDR3 length is 19 residues. The CDR3 region is CSVGPTGTPYRKGNSPLHF. CDR3 bases: TGCAGCGTTGGCCCTACCGGGACCCCTTATCGGAAAGGCAATTCACCCCTCCACTTT.

The chain carries TRBV11-2 and TRBJ2-1; 10 positions match TRBD2. The germline V gene has CDR1 SGHAT and CDR2 FQNNGV. This CDR3 has 16 residues. J lost 9 bases, V lost 5 bases, and 13 bases had no gene match. The CDR3 region is CASSPLAGERRGEQFF. Here the CDR3 DNA reads TGTGCCAGCAGCCCTCTAGCGGGAGAACGTCGGGGTGAGCAGTTCTTC.

Only a few counts were recorded for this clonotype. The chain uses TRBV4-2 and TRBJ2-3; tentatively, D is TRBD2 (6 bases). V lost 6 bases, J lost 4 bases, and 8 bases lay in between. From germline, CDR1 is LGHNA and CDR2 YNFKEQ. The CDR3 has 12 amino acids. CDR3 nucleotide sequence: TGTGCCAGCAGGAGCGGGTCAGATACGCAGTATTTT. Protein sequence: CASRSGSDTQYF.